This T cell receptor beta chain came from a study of cytomegalovirus exposure and HLA in healthy donors. Findings and caveats of the study: Researchers counted roughly 150 TCR beta chains as cytomegalovirus-associated.

The CDR3 runs to 16 residues. Germline V lookup: CDR1 SGHNT, CDR2 YYREEE (reference sequence). V lost 2 bases to trimming and J lost 0 bases; unmatched junction nucleotides: 5. Researchers ran the PCR with 60 Vbeta and 13 Jbeta primers. Original methodology: Later work found 65 million to 90 million unique TCR beta chains, with 10 million to 14 million shared. Sequenced by immunoSEQ multiplex PCR; TCRdb stores in-frame clones only, minus some. From that table come the V and J calls and clone size; the DNA was used to work out D and trimming. Among about 160,000 clones listed, 80% were seen once. Nominally healthy donors provided the samples, though records likely missed some immune exposures. In the case of this clone: Its antigen is still unknown.

This receptor was identified in a man aged 25-40 years in good health and CMV-seronegative. The V and J genes are TRBV5-4 and TRBJ1-2; 9 positions agree with TRBD1. The sample was PBMCs. In nucleotides, the CDR3 is TGTGCCAGCAGCTTTGGACAGGGGTCTTCTAACTATGGCTACACCTTC. Translating it yields CASSFGQGSSNYGYTF.